These 26 T cell receptor beta chains share one sample of origin, sequenced in a study of response to subunit inactivated influenza vaccine. TCRdb called the RT-PCR reads again in MiXCR, with one record for every CDR3 protein. Here the sample spans hundreds of thousands of distinct CDR3 sequences, less than 8% being singletons. The material was PBMCs from blood, obtained 23 to 25 months after vaccination. These receptors were taken from a man between 45 and 75 years old who received an inactivated influenza vaccine.

This clonotype was seen at least ten times. This sequence joins TRBV20-1 and TRBJ1-1; D is ambiguous. The length of the CDR3 is 12 residues. Looked up from germline, CDR1 is DFQATT and CDR2 is SNEGSKA (reference sequence). V was cut by 6 bases and J by 3 bases, with 11 bases left in between. The CDR3 spells CSADPVYTEAFF. CDR3 DNA: TGCAGTGCAGATCCCGTCTACACTGAAGCTTTCTTT.

This clonotype occurred a few times. V and J are TRBV20-1 and TRBJ2-2; D gene ambiguous. The germline V gene has CDR1 DFQATT and CDR2 SNEGSKA (reference sequence). V was trimmed by 0 bases and J by 0 bases, leaving 11 bases between them. The CDR3 has 16 amino acids. In DNA form, the CDR3 reads TGCAGTGCTAGAGATCCTAGTCCCCCGAACACCGGGGAGCTGTTTTTT. Amino acids: CSARDPSPPNTGELFF.

This clonotype was found many times. The V call is TRBV28, the J call TRBJ2-7; D tentatively fits TRBD1 or TRBD2 (6 bases each). CDR3 length equals 15 residues. Trimming shortened V by 5 bases and J by 4 bases, and 18 bases separated the two germline ends. Germline V gene lookup returns CDR1 MDHEN and CDR2 SYDVKM. CDR3 loop: CASSSTGALKYEQYF. CDR3 nucleotides: TGTGCCAGCAGTAGTACGGGGGCTCTGAAATACGAGCAGTACTTC.

The V call is TRBV11-2, the J call TRBJ2-1; 7 bases are a match to TRBD1. This CDR3 spans 12 amino acids. The germline gives CDR1 SGHAT, CDR2 FQNNGV. V was clipped by 5 bases and J by 9 bases; unmatched bases: 4. CDR3 coding DNA: TGTGCCAGCAGCAGACAGGGTAGTGAGCAGTTCTTC. Amino acids: CASSRQGSEQFF. Drawing the rest from reference TRBV11-2 and TRBJ2-1, the complete variable domain is EAGVAQSPRYKIIEKRQSVAFWCNPISGHATLYWYQQILGQGPKLLIQFQNNGVVDDSQLPKDRFSAERLKGVDSTLKIQPAKLEDSAVYLCASSRQGSEQFFGPGTRLTVL.

The chain joins TRBV18 to TRBJ1-5, with D maybe TRBD1 (5 bases). The CDR3 extends over 15 amino acids. Germline V gives CDR1 KGHSH, CDR2 LQKENI. Trimming stripped 2 bases from V and 4 bases from J, with 12 bases between. This CDR3 is CASSPSPGPNQPQHF. In DNA, the CDR3 is TGTGCCAGCTCACCAAGTCCGGGGCCTAATCAGCCCCAGCATTTT.

This clonotype showed up just a few times. The chain uses TRBV20-1 and TRBJ1-1; D gene unclear. The V gene's germline CDR1 is DFQATT and CDR2 SNEGSKA (reference sequence). The CDR3 length is 13 residues. Trimming cost V 1 base and J 1 base, with 7 bases left between them. The CDR3 DNA reads as TGCAGTGCTAGAGTCGTTAGGAACACTGAAGCTTTCTTT. Protein: CSARVVRNTEAFF.

This clonotype has at least ten counts. The chain recombines TRBV29-1 with TRBJ2-1; the D gene is possibly TRBD2 (5 bases). Germline V CDR1 and CDR2: SQVTM, ANQGSEA. The CDR3 runs 13 residues. Trimming removed 6 bases at V and 3 bases at J, with 12 bases between. The CDR3 spells CSVQDSYYNEQFF. The CDR3 DNA reads as TGCAGCGTCCAGGACTCATACTACAATGAGCAGTTCTTC.

This clonotype was counted a few times. The chain joins TRBV14 to TRBJ2-3; TRBD1 might be the D (6 bases). V lost 5 bases to trimming and J lost 5 bases, with 20 bases between them. CDR3 length: 16 residues. Germline CDR1 SGHDN, CDR2 FVKESK. CDR3 sequence (DNA): TGTGCCAGCAGCACCAACCTACAGGGTCAGAGAGATACGCAGTATTTT. Residues: CASSTNLQGQRDTQYF.

This clonotype was seen more than once but under ten times. The chain has TRBV6-1 and TRBJ1-5; D not certain. The germline V gene encodes CDR1 MNHNS and CDR2 SASEGT. Trimming removed 10 bases at V and 1 base at J, with 14 bases between. The CDR3 spans 14 residues. CDR3 protein: CATSLRQSNQPQHF. The CDR3 bases are TGTGCCACCTCACTGAGGCAGAGCAATCAGCCCCAGCATTTT.

This chain connects TRBV7-2 to TRBJ2-2; 7 nucleotides match TRBD2. The J segment lost 2 bases and the V segment lost 5 bases, leaving 8 bases of the junction unmatched. CDR1 SGHTA and CDR2 FQGNSA come from the germline V gene. The CDR3 loop spans 16 amino acids. This chain's CDR3 is CASSRHGLDNTGELFF. The CDR3 DNA reads as TGTGCCAGCAGCCGTCACGGACTAGACAACACCGGGGAGCTGTTTTTT.

The chain's CDR3 is CASSQEASGRGEQYF. CDR3 coding DNA: TGCGCCAGCAGCCAAGAGGCTAGCGGGAGGGGCGAGCAGTACTTC. The chain couples TRBV4-3 to TRBJ2-7; 12 bases agree with TRBD2. Trimming at V came to 0 bases and at J to 6 bases, leaving 3 bases not matched to a gene. Germline V gene data show CDR1 as LGHNA and CDR2 as YSLEER. The CDR3 consists of 15 residues.

In this sample, this clonotype turned up a few times. The gene calls are TRBV28 and TRBJ2-7, with D perhaps matching TRBD1 or TRBD2 (5 bases each). The CDR3 is made up of 14 amino acids. Germline V lookup: CDR1 MDHEN, CDR2 SYDVKM. V was cut by 8 bases and J by 5 bases, with 19 bases left in between. CDR3 amino acids: CASVSPRGNNEQYF. For the CDR3, the DNA is TGTGCCAGCGTATCCCCGAGGGGAAATAACGAGCAGTACTTC.

This clonotype was detected only a few times. This chain joins TRBV10-2 and TRBJ1-1, with D possibly being TRBD1 (6 bases). Trimming took 3 bases from V and 3 from J, leaving 14 bases between them. The CDR3 has 15 residues. Per germline, CDR1 WSHSY and CDR2 SAAADI. The CDR3 reads CASSDLGHSDTEAFF. The DNA of the CDR3 is TGCGCCAGCAGTGATCTGGGACACTCAGACACTGAAGCTTTCTTT.

The sample holds a few counts of this clonotype. The J gene is TRBJ2-3, the V gene TRBV6-1; 7 nucleotides line up with TRBD1. The ends lost 6 bases at V and 0 bases at J; junction bases unmatched: 12. Germline V gene data show CDR1 as MNHNS and CDR2 as SASEGT. The CDR3 is made up of 17 amino acids. The CDR3: CASSEKRRQGSTDTQYF. The CDR3 nucleotides are TGTGCCAGCAGCGAAAAACGAAGACAGGGAAGCACAGATACGCAGTATTTT.

This clonotype was recorded at least ten times. This chain joins TRBV5-1 and TRBJ2-7; TRBD2 might be the D (6 bases). CDR3 size: 14 residues. Trimming took 6 bases from V and 2 from J, leaving 15 bases between them. Looked up from germline, CDR1 is SGHRS and CDR2 is YFSETQ. CDR3 sequence: CASMRGDSTYEQYF. CDR3 DNA sequence: TGCGCCAGCATGCGCGGGGATTCAACCTACGAGCAGTACTTC.

This clonotype was seen more than once but under ten times. This chain joins TRBV20-1 and TRBJ2-3, with 10 bases identical to TRBD2. V was clipped by 5 bases and J by 5 bases; unmatched bases: 7. Germline V gene data show CDR1 as DFQATT and CDR2 as SNEGSKA (reference sequence). The CDR3 loop spans 14 amino acids. CDR3 nucleotide sequence: TGCAGTGCTTTAAGCGGGGGGGCAAAAGATACGCAGTATTTT. It is translated as CSALSGGAKDTQYF.

The CDR3 region is CASSTWGRVGELFF. CDR3 nucleotides: TGTGCCAGCAGCACCTGGGGGCGGGTCGGGGAGCTGTTTTTT. The chain is built from TRBV7-2 and TRBJ2-2, with a weak D call TRBD1 (6 bases). The CDR3 consists of 14 residues. The V and J ends lost 5 bases and 7 bases respectively, with 14 bases between them. Germline assignment: CDR1 SGHTA and CDR2 FQGNSA.

The chain employs TRBV7-2 and TRBJ2-2; 8 nucleotides agree with TRBD1. Germline V gene data show CDR1 as SGHTA and CDR2 as FQGNSA. The CDR3 is made up of 15 amino acids. With V trimmed by 4 bases and J by 8 bases, 9 bases remained unmatched. CDR3 sequence: CASSSWTGMTGELFF. As DNA, the CDR3 is TGTGCCAGCAGCTCATGGACAGGGATGACGGGGGAGCTGTTTTTT.

V gene TRBV12-3 or TRBV12-4 combines with J gene TRBJ2-7; TRBD1 agrees at 7 bases. CDR3 length: 14 amino acids. V lost 6 bases, J lost 0 bases, and 5 bases stayed unmatched. Written as DNA, the CDR3 is TGTGCCAGCAGACCGGGACAGAGCTCCTACGAGCAGTACTTC. Translation: CASRPGQSSYEQYF.

The chain employs TRBV30 and TRBJ2-3; TRBD2 matches 12 bases. The CDR3 spans 16 residues. Germline V gene lookup returns CDR1 GTSNPN and CDR2 SVGIG (reference sequence). V lost 0 bases to trimming and J lost 7 bases; unmatched junction nucleotides: 8. Here the CDR3 DNA reads TGTGCCTGGAGTGTACCGACTAGCGGGAGTTTGAATACGCAGTATTTT. Protein product: CAWSVPTSGSLNTQYF. The entire variable domain, with the rest obtained from reference TRBV30 and TRBJ2-3, is as follows: SQTIHQWPATLVQPVGSPLSLECTVEGTSNPNLYWYRQAAGRGLQLLFYSVGIGQISSEVPQNLSASRPQDRQFILSSKKLLLSDSGFYLCAWSVPTSGSLNTQYFGPGTRLTVL.

The table lists this clonotype with a few counts. The chain is built from TRBV20-1 and TRBJ2-5; 7 bases align to TRBD2. Germline lookup yields CDR1 DFQATT and CDR2 SNEGSKA (reference sequence). The CDR3 is 12 residues long. The V gene end was trimmed by 5 bases and the J gene end by 5 bases; junction bases not matched to a gene: 5. The CDR3 loop is CSALQGGETQYF. CDR3 DNA: TGCAGTGCTCTCCAGGGAGGGGAGACCCAGTACTTC.

This clonotype has at least ten counts. The rearrangement uses TRBV5-6 and TRBJ2-7, with D tentatively TRBD1 (5 bases). In germline, CDR1 is SGHDT, CDR2 YYEEEE. This CDR3 is built from 14 residues. Trimming cost V 0 bases and J 4 bases, with 11 bases left between them. For the CDR3, the DNA is TGTGCCAGCAGCTTGGATAGGGGTCTGTACGAGCAGTACTTC. Its protein product is CASSLDRGLYEQYF.

This clonotype was found many times. The chain carries TRBV6-6 and TRBJ2-1; possibly TRBD1 for D (5 bases). The V gene lost 5 bases and the J gene lost 7 bases, with 9 bases spanning the gap. The CDR3 has 12 amino acids. Germline loops: CDR1 MNHNY, CDR2 SVGAGI (reference sequence). This CDR3 is CASSRQGNEQFF. The CDR3 bases are TGTGCCAGCAGTCGCCAGGGAAATGAGCAGTTCTTC.

This clonotype was detected only a few times. The CDR3 DNA follows: TGTGCCAGCAGGGGGAGCGGGAGGCAGGAGCAGTTCTTC. It yields the protein CASRGSGRQEQFF. The rearrangement joins TRBV27 to TRBJ2-1; 9 nucleotides line up with TRBD2. Germline CDR1 reads MNHEY; CDR2 reads SMNVEV (reference sequence). This CDR3 has 13 residues. Losses at the gene ends were 6 bases for V and 10 bases for J; bases not matched to a gene: 7.

The chain employs TRBV24-1 and TRBJ2-5; 8 bases fit TRBD1. There are 14 residues in the CDR3. Germline assignment: CDR1 KGHDR and CDR2 SFDVKD. V lost 4 bases and J lost 3; bases outside the gene matches: 3. The CDR3 reads CATSEGTGEETQYF. CDR3 sequence (DNA): TGTGCCACCAGTGAGGGGACAGGTGAAGAGACCCAGTACTTC.

Concerning this clonotype: This may be a read error: a much more frequent sequence differs by one nucleotide. The chain employs TRBV3-1 and TRBJ2-5; possible D gene TRBD1, 5 bases. Trimming took off 11 bases at V and 4 bases at J, with 20 bases between the two ends. From germline, CDR1 is LGHDT and CDR2 YNNKEL (reference sequence). This CDR3 is 14 amino acids long. The CDR3 DNA reads as TGTGCCTCTTCCATCCTCCAGGGTACAGAGACCCAGTACTTC. Translated: CASSILQGTETQYF.